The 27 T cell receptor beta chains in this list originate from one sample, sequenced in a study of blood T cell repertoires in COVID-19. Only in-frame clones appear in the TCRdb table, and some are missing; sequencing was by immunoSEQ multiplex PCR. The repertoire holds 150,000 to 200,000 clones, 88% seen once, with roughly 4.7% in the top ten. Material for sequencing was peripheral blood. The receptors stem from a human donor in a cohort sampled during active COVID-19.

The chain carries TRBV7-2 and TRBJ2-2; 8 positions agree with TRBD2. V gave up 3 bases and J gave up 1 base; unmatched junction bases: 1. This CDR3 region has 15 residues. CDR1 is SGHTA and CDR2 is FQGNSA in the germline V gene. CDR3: CASSFTSGNTGELFF. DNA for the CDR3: TGTGCCAGCAGCTTTACTAGCGGGAACACCGGGGAGCTGTTTTTT.

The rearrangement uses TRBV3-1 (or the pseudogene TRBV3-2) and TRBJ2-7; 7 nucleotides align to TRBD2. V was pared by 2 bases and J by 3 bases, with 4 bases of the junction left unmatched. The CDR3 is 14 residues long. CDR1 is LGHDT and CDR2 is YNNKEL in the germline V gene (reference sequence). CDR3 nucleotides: TGTGCCAGCAGCCAATCTGGCGGGGGCTACGAGCAGTACTTC. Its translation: CASSQSGGGYEQYF.

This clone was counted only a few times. CDR3 protein: CASSQEAGYEQYF. The CDR3 region has the DNA TGCGCCAGCAGCCAAGAAGCCGGGTACGAGCAGTACTTC. The J gene is TRBJ2-7, the V gene TRBV4-1; D is undetermined. Germline CDR1 is MGHRA and CDR2 is YSYEKL. The CDR3 has 13 residues. The V and J ends lost 0 bases and 4 bases respectively, with 7 bases between them.

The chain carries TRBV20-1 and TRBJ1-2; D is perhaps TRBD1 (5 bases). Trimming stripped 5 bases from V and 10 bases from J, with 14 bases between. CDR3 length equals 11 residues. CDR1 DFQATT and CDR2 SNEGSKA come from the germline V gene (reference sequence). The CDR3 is CSALGGIDYTF. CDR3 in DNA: TGCAGTGCTCTGGGGGGTATTGACTACACCTTC.

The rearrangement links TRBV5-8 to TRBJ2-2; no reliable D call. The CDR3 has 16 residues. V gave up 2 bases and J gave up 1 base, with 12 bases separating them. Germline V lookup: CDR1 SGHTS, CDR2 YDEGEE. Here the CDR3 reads CASSFSTVKNTGELFF. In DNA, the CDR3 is TGTGCCAGCAGCTTTTCTACGGTGAAGAACACCGGGGAGCTGTTTTTT.

CDR3 bases: TGTGCCAGTACAGGGCCCAGGGCCAAAAACATTCAGTACTTC. It specifies CASTGPRAKNIQYF. The chain is built from TRBV6-5 and TRBJ2-4, with D perhaps matching TRBD1 (6 bases). The CDR3 is 14 residues long. The V gene's germline CDR1 is MNHEY and CDR2 SVGAGI. The V gene lost 9 bases and the J gene lost 1 base, with 13 bases spanning the gap.

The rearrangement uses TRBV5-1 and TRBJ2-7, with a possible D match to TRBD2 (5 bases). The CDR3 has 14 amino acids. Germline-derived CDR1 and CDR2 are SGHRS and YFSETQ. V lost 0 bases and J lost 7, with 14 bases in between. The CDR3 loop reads CASSLGEVGGEQYF. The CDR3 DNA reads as TGCGCCAGCAGCTTGGGTGAGGTCGGAGGTGAGCAGTACTTC.

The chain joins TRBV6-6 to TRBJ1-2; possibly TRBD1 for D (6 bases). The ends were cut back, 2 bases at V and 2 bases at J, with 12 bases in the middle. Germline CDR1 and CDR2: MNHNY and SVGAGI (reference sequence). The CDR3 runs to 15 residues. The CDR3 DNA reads TGTGCCAGCAGTTACCCACTACAGGGAAACTATGGCTACACCTTC. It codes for CASSYPLQGNYGYTF.

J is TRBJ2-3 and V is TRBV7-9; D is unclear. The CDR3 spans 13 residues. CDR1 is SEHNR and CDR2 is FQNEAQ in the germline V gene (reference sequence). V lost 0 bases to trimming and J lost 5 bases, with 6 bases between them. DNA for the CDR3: TGTGCCAGCAGCTTAGCGTTCGTAGATACGCAGTATTTT. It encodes CASSLAFVDTQYF.

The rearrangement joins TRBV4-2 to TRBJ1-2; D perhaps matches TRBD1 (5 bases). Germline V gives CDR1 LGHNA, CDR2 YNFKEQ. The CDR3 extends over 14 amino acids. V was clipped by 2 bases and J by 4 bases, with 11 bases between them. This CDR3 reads CASSQMRTSYGYTF. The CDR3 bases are TGTGCCAGCAGCCAAATGAGGACAAGCTATGGCTACACCTTC.

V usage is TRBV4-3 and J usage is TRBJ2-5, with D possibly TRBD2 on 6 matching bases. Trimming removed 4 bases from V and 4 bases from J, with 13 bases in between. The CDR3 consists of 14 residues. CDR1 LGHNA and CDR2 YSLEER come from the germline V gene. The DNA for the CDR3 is TGCGCCAGCAGCCCAGGTGCGGGATTAGAGACCCAGTACTTC. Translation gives CASSPGAGLETQYF.

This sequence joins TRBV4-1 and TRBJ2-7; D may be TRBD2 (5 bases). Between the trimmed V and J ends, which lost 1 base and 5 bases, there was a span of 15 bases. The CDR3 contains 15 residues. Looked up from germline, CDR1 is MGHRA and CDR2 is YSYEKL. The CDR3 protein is CASSQVWASSDEQYF. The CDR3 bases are TGCGCCAGCAGCCAAGTTTGGGCCAGTAGCGACGAGCAGTACTTC.

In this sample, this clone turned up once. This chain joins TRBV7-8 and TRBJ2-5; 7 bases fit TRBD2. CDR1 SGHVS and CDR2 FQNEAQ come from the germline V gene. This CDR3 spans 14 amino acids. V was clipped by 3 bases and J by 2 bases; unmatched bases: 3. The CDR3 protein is CASSFASGQETQYF. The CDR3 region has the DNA TGTGCCAGCAGCTTCGCTAGCGGACAAGAGACCCAGTACTTC.

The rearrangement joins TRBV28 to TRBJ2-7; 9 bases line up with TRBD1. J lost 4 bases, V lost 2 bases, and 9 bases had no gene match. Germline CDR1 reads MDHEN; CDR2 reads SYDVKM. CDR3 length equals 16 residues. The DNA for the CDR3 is TGTGCCAGCAGTTTACTTAGAACAGGGGGCTTGTACGAGCAGTACTTC. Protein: CASSLLRTGGLYEQYF.

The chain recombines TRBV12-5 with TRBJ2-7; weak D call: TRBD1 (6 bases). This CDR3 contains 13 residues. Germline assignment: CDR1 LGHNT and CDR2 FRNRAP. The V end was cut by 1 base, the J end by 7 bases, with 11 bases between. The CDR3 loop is CASGLGVGGEQYF. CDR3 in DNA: TGTGCTAGTGGTTTGGGGGTAGGGGGTGAGCAGTACTTC.

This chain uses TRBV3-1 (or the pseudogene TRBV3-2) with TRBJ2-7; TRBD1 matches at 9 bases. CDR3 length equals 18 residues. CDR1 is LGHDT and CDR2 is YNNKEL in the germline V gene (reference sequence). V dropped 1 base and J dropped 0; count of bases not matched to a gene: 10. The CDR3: CASSQGNGQGIGSYEQYF. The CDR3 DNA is TGTGCCAGCAGCCAAGGTAACGGACAGGGGATTGGCTCCTACGAGCAGTACTTC.

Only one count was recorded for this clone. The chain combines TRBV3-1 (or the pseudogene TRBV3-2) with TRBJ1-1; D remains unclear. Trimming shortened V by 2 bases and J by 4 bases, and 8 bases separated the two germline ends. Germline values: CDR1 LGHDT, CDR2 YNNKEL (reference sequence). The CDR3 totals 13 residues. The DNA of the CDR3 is TGTGCCAGCAGCCAACAAAGAGGCACTGAAGCTTTCTTT. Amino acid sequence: CASSQQRGTEAFF.

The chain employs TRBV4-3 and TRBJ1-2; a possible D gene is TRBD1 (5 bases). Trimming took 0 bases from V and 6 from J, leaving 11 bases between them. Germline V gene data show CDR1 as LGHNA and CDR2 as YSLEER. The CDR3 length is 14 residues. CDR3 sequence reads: CASSQDIRADGYTF. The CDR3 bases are TGCGCCAGCAGCCAAGATATCAGGGCAGATGGCTACACCTTC.

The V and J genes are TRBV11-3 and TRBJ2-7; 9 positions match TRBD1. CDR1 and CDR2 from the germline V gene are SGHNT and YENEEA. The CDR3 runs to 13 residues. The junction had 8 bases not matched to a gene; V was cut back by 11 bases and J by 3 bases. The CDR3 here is CAGGQGLIYEQYF. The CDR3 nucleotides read TGTGCCGGAGGACAGGGGCTGATCTACGAGCAGTACTTC.

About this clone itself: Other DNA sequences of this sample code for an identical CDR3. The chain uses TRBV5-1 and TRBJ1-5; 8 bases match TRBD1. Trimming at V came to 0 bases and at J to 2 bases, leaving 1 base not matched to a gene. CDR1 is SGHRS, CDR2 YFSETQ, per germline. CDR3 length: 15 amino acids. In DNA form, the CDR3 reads TGCGCCAGCAGCTTGGAGGGACAGGGCAATCAGCCCCAGCATTTT. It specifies CASSLEGQGNQPQHF.

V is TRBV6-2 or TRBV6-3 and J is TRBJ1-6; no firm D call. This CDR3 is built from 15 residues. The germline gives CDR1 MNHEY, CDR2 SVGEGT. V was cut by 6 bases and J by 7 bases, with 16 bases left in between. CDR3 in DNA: TGTGCCAGCAGCCCCGACACGGCCGCGAATTCACCCCTCCACTTT. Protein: CASSPDTAANSPLHF.

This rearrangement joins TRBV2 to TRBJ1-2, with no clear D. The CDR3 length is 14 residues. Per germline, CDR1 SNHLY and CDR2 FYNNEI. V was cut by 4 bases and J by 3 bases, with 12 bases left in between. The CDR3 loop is CASSVPYRDYGYTF. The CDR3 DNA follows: TGTGCCAGCAGTGTGCCGTACCGGGACTATGGCTACACCTTC.

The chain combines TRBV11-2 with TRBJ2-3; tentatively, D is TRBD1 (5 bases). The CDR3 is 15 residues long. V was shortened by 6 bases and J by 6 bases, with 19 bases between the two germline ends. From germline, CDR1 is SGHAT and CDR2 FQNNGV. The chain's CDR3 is CASSLGQQGWDTQYF. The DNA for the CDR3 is TGTGCCAGCAGTCTAGGTCAGCAGGGCTGGGATACGCAGTATTTT.

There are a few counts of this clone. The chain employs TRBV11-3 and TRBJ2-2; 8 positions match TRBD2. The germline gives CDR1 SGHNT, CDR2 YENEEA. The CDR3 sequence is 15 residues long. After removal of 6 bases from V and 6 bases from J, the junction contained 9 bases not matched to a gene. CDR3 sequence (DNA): TGTGCCAGCAGTCTTAGCGGGAAAGGCGCCGGGGAGCTGTTTTTT. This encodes CASSLSGKGAGELFF.

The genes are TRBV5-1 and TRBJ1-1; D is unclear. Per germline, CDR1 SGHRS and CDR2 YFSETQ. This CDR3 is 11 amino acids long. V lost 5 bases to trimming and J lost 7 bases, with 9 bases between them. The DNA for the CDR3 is TGCGCCAGCAGGTCTGAGCTTGAAGCTTTCTTT. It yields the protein CASRSELEAFF.

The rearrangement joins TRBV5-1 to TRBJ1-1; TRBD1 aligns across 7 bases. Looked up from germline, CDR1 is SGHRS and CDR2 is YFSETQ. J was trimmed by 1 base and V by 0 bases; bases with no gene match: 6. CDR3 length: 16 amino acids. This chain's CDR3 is CASSLARGTANTEAFF. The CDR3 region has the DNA TGCGCCAGCAGCTTGGCCCGGGGGACAGCGAACACTGAAGCTTTCTTT.

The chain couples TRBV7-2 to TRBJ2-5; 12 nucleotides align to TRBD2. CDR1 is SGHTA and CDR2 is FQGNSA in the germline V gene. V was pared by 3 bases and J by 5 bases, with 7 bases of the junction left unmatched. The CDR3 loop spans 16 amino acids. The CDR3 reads CASSFRLAGDSETQYF. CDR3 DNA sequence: TGTGCCAGCAGCTTCCGACTAGCGGGGGACTCCGAGACCCAGTACTTC.